This is a list of T cell receptor beta chains from one sample in a study of early T cells in non-severe SARS-CoV-2 infection. MiXCR, applied by TCRdb to the 5' RACE reads, yields one record per CDR3 protein. Of around 46,000 distinct CDR3 sequences listed, 11% are singletons. Material for sequencing was whole blood. The receptors were sampled from an adult who was a healthcare worker with PCR-confirmed SARS-CoV-2 infection or an uninfected control (not recorded which). CDR3s include the opening cysteine and the closing phenylalanine or tryptophan. The D gene is left open where the match is weak. Clone size, where shown, is once, few, many, or a class for clones that have expanded.

>TRBD1|TRBV5-6|TRBJ2-5|many
TGTGCCAGCAGCAGACAGGGGCAAGAGACCCAGTACTTC
CASSRQGQETQYF
>.|TRBV12-3/TRBV12-4|TRBJ2-6|many
TGTGCCAGCAGTTTGAGCGACAGGGAGGACAACGTCCTGACTTTC
CASSLSDREDNVLTF
>TRBD1|TRBV29-1|TRBJ2-7|few
TGCAGCGTCGCCCAGGGGGCTGGTCACGAGCAGTACTTC
CSVAQGAGHEQYF
>.|TRBV29-1|TRBJ2-4|many
TGCAGCGTGGAGGGTCGTGGCAAAAACATTCAGTACTTC
CSVEGRGKNIQYF
>.|TRBV20-1|TRBJ1-1|many
TGCAGTGCTAGGGTTACGGATTTCGTTGAAGCTTTCTTT
CSARVTDFVEAFF
>.|TRBV20-1|TRBJ2-5|medium-sized
TGCAGTGCCCGAGGGGTAGAAGAGACCCAGTACTTC
CSARGVEETQYF
>.|TRBV6-2/TRBV6-3|TRBJ1-2|.
TGTGCCAGCAGCTACGGACAGAGAGCTAACTATGGCTACACCTTC
CASSYGQRANYGYTF
>.|TRBV4-2|TRBJ1-5|many
TGTGCCAGCAGCCAAGAGGGGACCCGAGGAGGGGCCCAGCATTTT
CASSQEGTRGGAQHF
>TRBD2|TRBV28|TRBJ2-1|many
TGTGCCAGCTCTCAGGGACTAGCCTTCGTTGAGCAGTTCTTC
CASSQGLAFVEQFF
>TRBD1|TRBV4-3|TRBJ2-5|many
TGCGCCAGCATCCAAGAGGCCAGGAGGACAGGGGAAGAGACCCAGTACTTC
CASIQEARRTGEETQYF
>.|TRBV11-3|TRBJ2-3|many
TGTGCCAGCAGCTTACCCACAGATACGCAGTATTTT
CASSLPTDTQYF
>TRBD1|TRBV28|TRBJ1-2|.
TGTGCCAGCAGTTTATCCACAGGGGAAAACTATGGCTACACCTTC
CASSLSTGENYGYTF
>TRBD1|TRBV7-6|TRBJ2-1|many
TGTGCCAGCAGCGTAAACAGGGGGGAGCAGTTCTTC
CASSVNRGEQFF
>.|TRBV7-2|TRBJ1-1|.
TGTGCCAGCAGCCCATTGGGACTGCTTGAAGCTTTCTTT
CASSPLGLLEAFF
>.|TRBV6-2/TRBV6-3|TRBJ2-5|many
TGTGCCAGCTACGGACTATTTCAAGAGACCCAGTACTTC
CASYGLFQETQYF
>TRBD1|TRBV2|TRBJ1-5|.
TGTGCCAGCAGGGGACAGGGCTATAGCAATCAGCCCCAGCATTTT
CASRGQGYSNQPQHF
>.|TRBV5-1|TRBJ2-7|few
TGCGCCAGCTCTCGGGGCAGTGATGACGAGCAGTACTTC
CASSRGSDDEQYF
>.|TRBV3-1|TRBJ1-2|.
TGTGCCAGCAGCCAGTCAGGCGTAGGGGCACGTGGCTACACCTTC
CASSQSGVGARGYTF
>.|TRBV28|TRBJ1-5|.
TGTGCCAGCAGTTGGGAGCCCAATCAGCCCCAGCATTTT
CASSWEPNQPQHF
>.|TRBV6-6|TRBJ2-7|many
TGTGCCAGCACCCCAAGAGGGGATTCCTACGAGCAGTACTTC
CASTPRGDSYEQYF
>TRBD1|TRBV4-3|TRBJ2-2|many
TGCGCCAGCAGCCCCGCCAGGGGGCCCACCGGGGAGCTGTTTTTT
CASSPARGPTGELFF
>.|TRBV29-1|TRBJ1-1|.
TGCAGCGTTGAAGTTCACGAGAACACTGAAGCTTTCTTT
CSVEVHENTEAFF
>.|TRBV3-1|TRBJ2-7|many
TGTGCCAGCAGCCAACAATCCGAGCAGTACTTC
CASSQQSEQYF
>.|TRBV15|TRBJ2-1|medium-sized
TGTGCCACCAGCAGAGTGAGGGACTACAATGAGCAGTTCTTC
CATSRVRDYNEQFF
>TRBD1|TRBV6-1|TRBJ2-3|many
TGTGCCAGCAGGTACAGGGGTCGGAGCACAGATACGCAGTATTTT
CASRYRGRSTDTQYF
>.|TRBV29-1|TRBJ1-1|.
TGCAGCGTTGTAGGGCAGGAACACACTGAAGCTTTCTTT
CSVVGQEHTEAFF
>TRBD1|TRBV6-2/TRBV6-3|TRBJ2-7|many
TGTGCCAGCAGCCAGATCGTAGGACAGGGGGCGAAGGACGAGCAGTACTTC
CASSQIVGQGAKDEQYF
>TRBD2|TRBV6-6|TRBJ2-7|many
TGTGCCAGCAGTGACCCCGGGAGCGGGACCTACGAGCAGTACTTC
CASSDPGSGTYEQYF
>.|TRBV20-1|TRBJ2-5|.
TGCAGTGCTAGAGTTCGGGCTTCGGGAGAGACCCAGTACTTC
CSARVRASGETQYF
>.|TRBV27|TRBJ2-1|.
TGTGCCAGCAGTTTAAGGGGGAATGAGCAGTTCTTC
CASSLRGNEQFF
>.|TRBV7-9|TRBJ1-2|few
TGTGCCAGCAGCGAAAAGGTTAACTATGGCTACACCTTC
CASSEKVNYGYTF
>.|TRBV3-1|TRBJ1-2|few
TGTGCCAGCAGCCAAGCGGCGGCGGTTAACTATGGCTACACCTTC
CASSQAAAVNYGYTF